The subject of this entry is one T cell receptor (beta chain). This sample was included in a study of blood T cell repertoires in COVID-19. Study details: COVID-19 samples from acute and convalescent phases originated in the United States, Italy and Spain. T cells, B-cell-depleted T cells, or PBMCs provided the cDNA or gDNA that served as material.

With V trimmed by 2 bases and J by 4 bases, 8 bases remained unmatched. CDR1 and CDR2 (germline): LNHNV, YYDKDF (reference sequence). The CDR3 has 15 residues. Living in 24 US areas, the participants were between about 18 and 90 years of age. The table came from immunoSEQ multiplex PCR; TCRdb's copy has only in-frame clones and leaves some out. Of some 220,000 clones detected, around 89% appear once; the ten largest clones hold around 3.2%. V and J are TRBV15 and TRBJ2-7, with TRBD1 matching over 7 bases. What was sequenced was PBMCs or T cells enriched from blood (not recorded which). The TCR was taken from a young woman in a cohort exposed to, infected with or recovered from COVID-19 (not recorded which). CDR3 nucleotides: TGTGCCACCAGCAGAAGCCGGGACAGCATTTACGAGCAGTACTTC. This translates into CATSRSRDSIYEQYF.